Each of the 20 T cell receptor beta chains below was sequenced from the same sample in a study of shared clonotypes between healthy human individuals. Only CD45RO-negative cells positively selected for CCR7 counted as naive CD8 cells, so terminally differentiated effector memory CD45RA+ cells were excluded. TCRdb keeps only in-frame clones here, not all; method: immunoSEQ multiplex PCR. This table has hundreds of thousands of clones, almost 95% appearing once. The specimen sequenced was naive CD8+ T cells sorted from blood. Receptor source: a man aged 25-45 years in good health.

This rearrangement joins TRBV5-1 to TRBJ1-5; D remains unclear. V lost 5 bases and J 8 bases, leaving 14 bases between the germline ends. Germline CDR1 and CDR2: SGHRS and YFSETQ. The CDR3 length is 13 residues. The CDR3 DNA reads as TGCGCCAGCAGTTCCGGGGAAGATGAGCCCCAGCATTTT. It encodes CASSSGEDEPQHF. Together with reference TRBV5-1 and TRBJ1-5, the CDR3 gives the full variable domain: KAGVTQTPRYLIKTRGQQVTLSCSPISGHRSVSWYQQTPGQGLQFLFEYFSETQRNKGNFPGRFSGRQFSNSRSEMNVSTLELGDSALYLCASSSGEDEPQHFGDGTRLSIL.

Worth noting for this clone: Other nucleotide sequences in the sample specify the same CDR3. The chain combines TRBV4-3 with TRBJ2-2; weak D call: TRBD1 (6 bases). The CDR3 has 14 amino acids. The V end lost 0 bases, the J end lost 5 bases, and 7 bases lay between the germline ends. Germline assignment: CDR1 LGHNA and CDR2 YSLEER. The CDR3 protein is CASSQDRGTGELFF. The CDR3 bases are TGCGCCAGCAGCCAAGATAGGGGGACCGGGGAGCTGTTTTTT.

As DNA, the CDR3 is TGTGCCACCAGCAGAGTCGCGGGAGCCTCACAGACCCAGTACTTC. Translating gives CATSRVAGASQTQYF. The rearrangement joins TRBV15 to TRBJ2-5; 7 bases agree with TRBD2. From germline, CDR1 is LNHNV and CDR2 YYDKDF (reference sequence). This CDR3 region has 15 residues. Trimming removed 1 base from V and 6 bases from J; junction bases left unmatched: 8.

V and J are TRBV5-5 and TRBJ2-7; possible D gene TRBD1, 5 bases. The CDR3 totals 15 residues. The germline gives CDR1 SGHKS, CDR2 YYEKEE (reference sequence). Trimming took off 1 base at V and 0 bases at J, with 11 bases between the two ends. The CDR3 protein is CASSLPGLSSYEQYF. The CDR3 DNA is TGTGCCAGCAGCTTGCCAGGGTTAAGCTCCTACGAGCAGTACTTC.

This clone was counted only a few times. The chain employs TRBV5-1 and TRBJ2-7; TRBD1 agrees at 9 bases. With V trimmed by 4 bases and J by 6 bases, 8 bases remained unmatched. This CDR3 is 14 amino acids long. CDR1 and CDR2 (germline): SGHRS, YFSETQ. Here the CDR3 reads CASSLRDRALEQYF. In nucleotides, the CDR3 is TGCGCCAGCAGCCTCCGGGACAGGGCCCTCGAGCAGTACTTC.

CDR3 coding DNA: TGTGCCAGCAGCTTTGCGGGAAATTCCTACGAGCAGTACTTC. Amino acids: CASSFAGNSYEQYF. V gene TRBV7-8 combines with J gene TRBJ2-7; possible D gene TRBD2, 6 bases. CDR3 length: 14 residues. Germline V gene data show CDR1 as SGHVS and CDR2 as FQNEAQ. V dropped 3 bases and J dropped 1 base, with 10 bases sitting between them.

V gene TRBV9 combines with J gene TRBJ1-1, with TRBD1 matching over 7 bases. The CDR3 covers 15 residues. Trimming removed 3 bases from V and 5 bases from J; junction bases left unmatched: 10. Germline V gene data show CDR1 as SGDLS and CDR2 as YYNGEE. CDR3 region: CASSARTGPDTEAFF. CDR3 DNA: TGTGCCAGCAGCGCCCGGACAGGCCCGGATACTGAAGCTTTCTTT. Combining the CDR3 with reference TRBV9 and TRBJ1-1 gives the whole variable domain DSGVTQTPKHLITATGQRVTLRCSPRSGDLSVYWYQQSLDQGLQFLIQYYNGEERAKGNILERFSAQQFPDLHSELNLSSLELGDSALYFCASSARTGPDTEAFFGQGTRLTVV.

The chain joins TRBV7-8 to TRBJ2-5, with D unresolved. Looked up from germline, CDR1 is SGHVS and CDR2 is FQNEAQ. V lost 1 base and J lost 7, with 10 bases in between. This CDR3 is built from 13 residues. This chain's CDR3 is CASSLGLSGTQYF. The CDR3 nucleotides read TGTGCCAGCAGCTTAGGGCTCTCCGGGACCCAGTACTTC.

The chain joins TRBV11-2 to TRBJ2-5; 7 bases align to TRBD2. Trimming cost V 6 bases and J 5 bases; bases outside gene matches: 12. CDR3 length: 15 amino acids. In germline, CDR1 is SGHAT, CDR2 FQNNGV. The CDR3 DNA sequence: TGTGCCAGCAGTTATCTAGCGGCCGGGGGGGAGACCCAGTACTTC. It encodes CASSYLAAGGETQYF.

The rearrangement links TRBV27 to TRBJ1-5; the D gene is possibly TRBD1 (5 bases). Germline-derived CDR1 and CDR2 are MNHEY and SMNVEV (reference sequence). Trimming shortened V by 4 bases and J by 7 bases, and 11 bases separated the two germline ends. This CDR3 comprises 13 residues. This chain's CDR3 is CASSSPGQQPQHF. DNA for the CDR3: TGTGCCAGCAGTTCCCCCGGACAACAGCCCCAGCATTTT.

This chain connects TRBV5-1 to TRBJ2-2; D not certain. CDR3 length equals 15 residues. V was trimmed by 2 bases and J by 3 bases, leaving 11 bases between them. Germline V lookup: CDR1 SGHRS, CDR2 YFSETQ. This CDR3 reads CASSFLESDTGELFF. As DNA, the CDR3 is TGCGCCAGCAGCTTTTTAGAGTCCGACACCGGGGAGCTGTTTTTT.

Turning to this clone: This sample also contains other DNA sequences that code for the same CDR3. The rearrangement joins TRBV29-1 to TRBJ2-7, with 8 nucleotides matching TRBD1. CDR1 SQVTM and CDR2 ANQGSEA come from the germline V gene. This CDR3 contains 12 residues. The V segment lost 5 bases and the J segment 5 bases; nucleotides outside the gene matches: 5. CDR3 DNA: TGCAGCGTTTTTTGGACAGGGAACGAGCAGTACTTC. Translated: CSVFWTGNEQYF.

This rearrangement joins TRBV19 to TRBJ2-1; D might be TRBD2 (5 bases). V was clipped by 10 bases and J by 7 bases, with 11 bases between them. Germline CDR1 LNHDA, CDR2 SQIVND (reference sequence). The CDR3 totals 11 residues. The CDR3 coding sequence is TGTGCCACAAGCCCGGGGAATGAGCAGTTCTTC. Translation gives CATSPGNEQFF.

J is TRBJ1-1 and V is TRBV6-5; D ambiguous. This CDR3 comprises 13 residues. The V gene lost 4 bases and the J gene lost 3 bases, with 9 bases spanning the gap. Germline V lookup: CDR1 MNHEY, CDR2 SVGAGI. CDR3: CASSLWTDTEAFF. CDR3 coding DNA: TGTGCCAGCAGTTTATGGACGGACACTGAAGCTTTCTTT.

The V call is TRBV7-2, the J call TRBJ2-2; TRBD2 matches at 9 bases. V was clipped by 1 base and J by 2 bases; unmatched bases: 5. CDR1 is SGHTA, CDR2 FQGNSA, per germline. The CDR3 has 17 amino acids. The CDR3 loop reads CASSLGLAGINTGELFF. CDR3 DNA sequence: TGTGCCAGCAGCTTAGGGCTAGCGGGAATTAACACCGGGGAGCTGTTTTTT.

The chain recombines TRBV27 with TRBJ2-7; 11 bases fit TRBD2. The V gene end was trimmed by 5 bases and the J gene end by 2 bases; junction bases not matched to a gene: 5. The CDR3 contains 15 residues. Per the germline V gene, CDR1 is MNHEY and CDR2 is SMNVEV (reference sequence). The CDR3 nucleotides read TGTGCCAGCAGTGAACCGGGACTAGCGGCCTACGAGCAGTACTTC. Translation gives CASSEPGLAAYEQYF.

The V call is TRBV9, the J call TRBJ2-7; a possible D gene is TRBD2 (5 bases). The CDR3 totals 16 residues. V lost 4 bases, J lost 5 bases, and 22 bases lay in between. Germline values: CDR1 SGDLS, CDR2 YYNGEE. This CDR3 reads CASSPRSGGSGDEQYF. In nucleotides, the CDR3 is TGTGCCAGCAGCCCGCGGTCGGGCGGGTCTGGGGACGAGCAGTACTTC.

The chain couples TRBV27 to TRBJ2-7; 7 bases line up with TRBD1. CDR1 is MNHEY, CDR2 SMNVEV, per germline (reference sequence). V shed 0 bases and J 3 bases; nucleotides not matched to a gene: 2. This CDR3 spans 14 amino acids. In nucleotides, the CDR3 is TGTGCCAGCAGTTTATCGGGACAGTTCTACGAGCAGTACTTC. Translating it yields CASSLSGQFYEQYF.

V is TRBV11-3 and J is TRBJ2-7; TRBD1 agrees at 9 bases. CDR3 length: 16 residues. V lost 4 bases, J lost 6 bases, and 13 bases stayed unmatched. Germline V gene lookup returns CDR1 SGHNT and CDR2 YENEEA. The CDR3: CASSYGGTGLSREQYF. The CDR3 DNA follows: TGTGCCAGCAGCTACGGAGGGACAGGGCTGTCTCGCGAGCAGTACTTC.

The chain employs TRBV7-9 and TRBJ1-1; a weak D match, TRBD1 (5 bases). The CDR3 is 14 residues long. Trimming pared 5 bases from V and 6 bases from J, leaving 16 bases between. CDR1 and CDR2 from the germline V gene are SEHNR and FQNEAQ (reference sequence). The CDR3: CASSPAVQVPEAFF. CDR3 sequence (DNA): TGTGCCAGCAGCCCCGCCGTACAGGTACCTGAAGCTTTCTTT. The variable domain in full, completed from reference TRBV7-9 and TRBJ1-1, reads DTGVSQNPRHKITKRGQNVTFRCDPISEHNRLYWYRQTLGQGPEFLTYFQNEAQLEKSRLLSDRFSAERPKGSFSTLEIQRTEQGDSAMYLCASSPAVQVPEAFFGQGTRLTVV.